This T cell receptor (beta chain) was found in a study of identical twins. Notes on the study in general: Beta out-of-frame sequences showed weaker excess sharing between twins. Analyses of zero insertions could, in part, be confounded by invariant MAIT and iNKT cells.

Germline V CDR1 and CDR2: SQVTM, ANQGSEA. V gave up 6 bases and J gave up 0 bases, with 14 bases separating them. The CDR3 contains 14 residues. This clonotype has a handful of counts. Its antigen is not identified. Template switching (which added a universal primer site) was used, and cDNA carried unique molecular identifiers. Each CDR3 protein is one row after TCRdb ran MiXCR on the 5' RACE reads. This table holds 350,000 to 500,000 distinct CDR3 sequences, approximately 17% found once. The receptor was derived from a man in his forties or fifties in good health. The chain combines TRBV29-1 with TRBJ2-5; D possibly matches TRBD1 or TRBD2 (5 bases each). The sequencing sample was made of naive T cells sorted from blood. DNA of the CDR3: TGCAGCGTCCGGGACGGATGGTACCAAGAGACCCAGTACTTC. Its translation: CSVRDGWYQETQYF.